This T cell receptor beta chain originates from a study of cytomegalovirus exposure and HLA in healthy donors. Germline V gives CDR1 LNHDA, CDR2 SQIVND (reference sequence). There are 14 residues in the CDR3. V gave up 4 bases and J gave up 3 bases; unmatched junction bases: 6. Broader study findings: Presence/absence comparisons presumed near-even sequencing depth among donors.

Primers: 60 Vbeta forward and 13 Jbeta reverse. The repertoire was sequenced with immunoSEQ multiplex PCR; TCRdb's copy has only in-frame clones and lacks some. The sample data list under 120,000 clones. Comment on this clone: Its antigen is currently unknown.

Sequencing was carried out using PBMCs. The V and J genes are TRBV19 and TRBJ2-7; TRBD1 agrees at 7 bases. The clonotype comes from a man between 45 and 60 years old in good health and CMV-seronegative. The CDR3 spells CASSTPGQLYEQYF. The CDR3 DNA follows: TGTGCCAGTAGTACCCCGGGACAGCTCTACGAGCAGTACTTC.